This T cell receptor (beta chain) was sequenced during a study of T cell repertoires in cytomegalovirus infection. CDR1 is SGHDT and CDR2 is YYEEEE in the germline V gene. V shed 2 bases, J shed 6 bases, and the junction held 4 bases outside the gene matches. CDR3 length equals 14 residues. TCRdb reprocessed the reads via MiXCR and lists one record per CDR3 protein. The table lists some 130,000 distinct CDR3 sequences, over 25% of them singletons. With respect to this clonotype: The antigen remains undetermined.

This clonotype was sampled from a human donor in good health (CMV status not recorded). Some clones in this sample may be carry-over from other donors' samples. This material consisted of CD8+ T cells from cultured PBMCs, taken from culture after CMV antigen stimulation. The chain carries TRBV5-6 and TRBJ1-4, with 7 bases that match TRBD1. In DNA form, the CDR3 reads TGTGCCAGCAGCTTTACAGGGGATCATGAAAAACTGTTTTTT. Protein product: CASSFTGDHEKLFF.